This T cell receptor beta chain was identified during a study of blood T cell repertoires in COVID-19. Across the whole study: The analysed material was cDNA or gDNA that came from T cells, B-cell-depleted T cells, or PBMCs.

Everyone who took part was roughly 18 to 100 years old, and they came from over 20 US areas. Donors of Cohort 3 who recovered were those that had two negative PCRs, clearance, or symptom resolution. The repertoire was sequenced with immunoSEQ multiplex PCR; TCRdb's copy has only in-frame clones and lacks some. The sample gives approximately 210,000 clones, 82% of which show up once; roughly 3.5% is in the top ten. V shed 4 bases and J 3 bases; nucleotides not matched to a gene: 4. The length of the CDR3 is 16 residues. CDR1 SEHNR and CDR2 FQNEAQ come from the germline V gene (reference sequence). The sequence came from a woman in her sixties who had recovered from COVID-19. V and J are TRBV7-9 and TRBJ1-4, with 11 positions matching TRBD1. The material sequenced was PBMCs or T cells enriched from blood (not recorded which). In DNA form, the CDR3 reads TGTGCCAGCAGCTCCGGGACAGGGGGACCTAATGAAAAACTGTTTTTT. It encodes CASSSGTGGPNEKLFF.